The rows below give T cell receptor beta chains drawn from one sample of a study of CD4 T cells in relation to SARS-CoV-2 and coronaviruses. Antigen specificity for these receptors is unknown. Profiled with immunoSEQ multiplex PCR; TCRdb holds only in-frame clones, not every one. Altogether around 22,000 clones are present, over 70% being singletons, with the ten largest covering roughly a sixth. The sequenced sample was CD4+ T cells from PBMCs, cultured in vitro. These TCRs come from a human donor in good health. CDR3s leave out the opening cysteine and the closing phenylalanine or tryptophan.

AWSVAIMNTEAF	TRBV30	TRBJ1-1
ASSSEGRGNGNEQF	TRBV5-1	TRBJ2-1
ASSLATRGFDEQY	TRBV5-1	TRBJ2-7
ASSIGGGERQPQH	TRBV19	TRBJ1-5
ASSFENTGELF	TRBV5-5	TRBJ2-2
ASKRNTNTEAF	TRBV2	TRBJ1-1
ASSFTIRGRSDTQY	TRBV5-6	TRBJ2-3
ASDEQMSTYNEQF	TRBV6-5	TRBJ2-1
AWSRQDTEAF	TRBV30	TRBJ1-1
SVVRGYEQY	TRBV29-1	TRBJ2-7
ASSRGTSGRETQY	TRBV11-2	TRBJ2-5
ASSSGASSYNEQF	TRBV5-4	TRBJ2-1
ASSFYRTNEKLF	TRBV28	TRBJ1-4
ASSRTGYNEQF	TRBV18	TRBJ2-1
ASSGSGKTYEQY	TRBV2	TRBJ2-7
ASRRDSTKYGYT	TRBV5-1	TRBJ1-2
ASSAQNQETQY	TRBV19	TRBJ2-5